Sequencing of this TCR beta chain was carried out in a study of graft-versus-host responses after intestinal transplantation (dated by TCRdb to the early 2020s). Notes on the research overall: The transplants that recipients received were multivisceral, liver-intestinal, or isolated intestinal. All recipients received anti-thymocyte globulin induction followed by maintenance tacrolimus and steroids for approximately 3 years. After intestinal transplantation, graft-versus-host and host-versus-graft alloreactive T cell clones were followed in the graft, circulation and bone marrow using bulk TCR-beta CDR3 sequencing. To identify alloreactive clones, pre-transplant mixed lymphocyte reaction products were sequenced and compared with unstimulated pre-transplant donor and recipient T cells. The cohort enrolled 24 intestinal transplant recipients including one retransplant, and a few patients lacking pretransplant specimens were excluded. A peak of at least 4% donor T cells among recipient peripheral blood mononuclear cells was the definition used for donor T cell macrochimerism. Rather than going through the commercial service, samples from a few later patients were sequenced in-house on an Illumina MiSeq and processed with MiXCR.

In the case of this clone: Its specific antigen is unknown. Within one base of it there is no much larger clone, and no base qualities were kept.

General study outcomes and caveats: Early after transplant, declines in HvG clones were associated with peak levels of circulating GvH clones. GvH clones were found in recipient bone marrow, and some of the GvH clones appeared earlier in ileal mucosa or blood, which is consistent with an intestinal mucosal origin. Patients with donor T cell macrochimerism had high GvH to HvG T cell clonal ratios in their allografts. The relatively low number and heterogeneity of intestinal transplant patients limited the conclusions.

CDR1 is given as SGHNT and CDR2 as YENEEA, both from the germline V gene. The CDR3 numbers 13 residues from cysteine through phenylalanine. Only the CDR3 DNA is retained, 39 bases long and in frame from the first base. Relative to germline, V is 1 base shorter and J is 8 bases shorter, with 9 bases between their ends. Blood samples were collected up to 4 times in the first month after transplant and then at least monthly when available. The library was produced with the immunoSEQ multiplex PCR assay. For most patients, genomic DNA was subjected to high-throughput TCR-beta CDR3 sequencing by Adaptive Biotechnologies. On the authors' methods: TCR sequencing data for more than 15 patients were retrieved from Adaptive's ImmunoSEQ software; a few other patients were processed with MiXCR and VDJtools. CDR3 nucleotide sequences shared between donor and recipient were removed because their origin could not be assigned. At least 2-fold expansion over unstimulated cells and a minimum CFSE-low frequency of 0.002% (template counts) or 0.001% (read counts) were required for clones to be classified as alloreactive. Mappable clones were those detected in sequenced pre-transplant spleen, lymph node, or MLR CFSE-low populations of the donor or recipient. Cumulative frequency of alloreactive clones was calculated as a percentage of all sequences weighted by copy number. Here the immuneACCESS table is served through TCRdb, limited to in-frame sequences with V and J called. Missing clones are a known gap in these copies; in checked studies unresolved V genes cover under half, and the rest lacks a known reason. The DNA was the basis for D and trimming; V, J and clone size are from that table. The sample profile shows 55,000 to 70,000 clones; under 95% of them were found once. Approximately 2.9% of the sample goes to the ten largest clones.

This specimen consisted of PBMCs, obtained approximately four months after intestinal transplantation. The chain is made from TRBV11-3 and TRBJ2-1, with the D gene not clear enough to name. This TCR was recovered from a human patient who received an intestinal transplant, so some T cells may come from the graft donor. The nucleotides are TGTGCCAGCAGCTTAGCACAAAACGATGAGCAGTTCTTC. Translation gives CASSLAQNDEQFF.